These T cell receptor beta chains were read from a single sample in a study of T-cell memory formation after mild COVID-19. TCRdb independently ran MiXCR on the 5' RACE reads; one entry per CDR3 protein. The data show under 250,000 distinct CDR3 sequences, with around 25% seen just once and about an eighth held by the top ten. The sequenced sample was PBMCs or a T cell subset sorted from them (not recorded which). These receptors all come from an adult woman who had mild COVID-19 (a few samples of this study predate the infection). Cell type and time point are not known. The CDR3 runs from the conserved cysteine through the conserved F or W. D genes are given only for firm matches. Size tells how often a clone was seen (once, few, many) or the class of an expanded clone, and some rows leave it out.

>TRBV20-1|.|TRBD2|TRBJ2-7
CSARGATSGGSYEQYF
TGCAGTGCTAGAGGGGCCACGTCGGGGGGCTCCTACGAGCAGTACTTC
>TRBV19|.|.|TRBJ2-5
CASSMRTEETQYF
TGTGCCAGTAGTATGCGGACGGAAGAGACCCAGTACTTC
>TRBV20-1|.|TRBD1|TRBJ2-7
CSARDIQGALYEQYF
TGCAGTGCTAGAGACATACAGGGGGCGCTTTACGAGCAGTACTTC
>TRBV5-1|.|TRBD2|TRBJ2-7
CASSLARREVYEQYF
TGCGCCAGCAGCTTGGCCAGGCGGGAGGTGTACGAGCAGTACTTC
>TRBV20-1|few|TRBD1|TRBJ2-7
CSATDRANEQYF
TGCAGTGCTACGGACAGGGCGAACGAGCAGTACTTC
>TRBV12-3/TRBV12-4|.|TRBD1|TRBJ2-7
CASSWGQGLYEQYF
TGTGCCAGCAGTTGGGGACAGGGGCTCTACGAGCAGTACTTC
>TRBV7-2|few|TRBD2|TRBJ2-3
CASSLASTSLLSDTQYF
TGTGCCAGCAGCTTAGCTTCGACTAGCTTGCTTTCAGATACGCAGTATTTT
>TRBV7-9|.|.|TRBJ1-5
CATTEGGGVLLPQHF
TGTGCCACTACGGAGGGCGGAGGCGTTCTTTTGCCCCAGCATTTT
>TRBV12-3/TRBV12-4|few|TRBD2|TRBJ2-7
CASSPIAGTYEQYF
TGTGCCAGCTCTCCTATAGCGGGAACCTACGAGCAGTACTTC
>TRBV3-1|.|TRBD2|TRBJ2-7
CASSPMGDYYEQYF
TGTGCCAGCAGTCCTATGGGGGACTACTACGAGCAGTACTTC
>TRBV12-3/TRBV12-4|few|TRBD2|TRBJ2-2
CASRAIPGLAVQANTGELFF
TGTGCCAGCAGGGCGATACCGGGACTAGCGGTCCAAGCGAACACCGGGGAGCTGTTTTTT
>TRBV19|few|.|TRBJ2-7
CASSITSSGEQYF
TGTGCCAGTAGTATAACCAGCTCCGGCGAGCAGTACTTC
>TRBV6-5|few|.|TRBJ1-1
CASSRNRDLNTEAFF
TGTGCCAGCAGCAGGAACCGGGACCTGAACACTGAAGCTTTCTTT
>TRBV29-1|.|.|TRBJ1-1
CSVEGLAEAFF
TGCAGCGTCGAGGGACTGGCTGAAGCTTTCTTT
>TRBV4-1|few|.|TRBJ2-2
CASSPRAGELFF
TGCGCCAGCAGCCCCCGGGCCGGGGAGCTGTTTTTT
>TRBV29-1|.|.|TRBJ1-6
CSVGAAVNSPLHF
TGCAGCGTTGGCGCAGCAGTGAATTCACCCCTCCACTTT
>TRBV7-2|.|TRBD1|TRBJ1-2
CASSLVTGLAGYGYTF
TGTGCCAGCAGCTTAGTGACAGGGTTAGCTGGATATGGCTACACCTTC
>TRBV9|.|TRBD2|TRBJ2-3
CASSIRTSGGEPYF
TGTGCCAGCAGCATACGGACTAGCGGGGGAGAGCCGTATTTT
>TRBV5-5|few|TRBD1|TRBJ1-2
CASSSDRGLRGYTF
TGTGCCAGCAGCTCGGACAGGGGGCTTCGGGGCTACACCTTC
>TRBV7-9|.|TRBD2|TRBJ2-7
CASSQGLAVTYEQYF
TGTGCCAGCAGCCAGGGACTAGCGGTAACCTACGAGCAGTACTTC
>TRBV6-1|.|.|TRBJ2-3
CASSDRPQYF
TGTGCCAGCAGTGATAGGCCGCAGTATTTT
>TRBV12-3/TRBV12-4|.|TRBD2|TRBJ2-5
CASSFRLAGTKKETQYF
TGTGCCAGCAGTTTTCGACTAGCGGGCACGAAGAAAGAGACCCAGTACTTC
>TRBV19|few|.|TRBJ1-2
CASSTAGFNGYTF
TGTGCCAGTAGTACCGCAGGGTTTAATGGCTACACCTTC
>TRBV5-1|.|.|TRBJ2-6
CASSSPGSPAGANVLTF
TGCGCCAGCAGCTCACCAGGGAGCCCTGCCGGGGCCAACGTCCTGACTTTC
>TRBV6-5|.|.|TRBJ2-1
CASSFFNEQFF
TGTGCCAGCAGTTTCTTCAATGAGCAGTTCTTC
>TRBV7-9|.|TRBD1|TRBJ1-6
CASSHPLARGGNSPLHF
TGTGCCAGCAGCCACCCCCTGGCCAGGGGGGGTAATTCACCCCTCCACTTT
>TRBV7-3|.|.|TRBJ2-7
CASSPYRSYEQYF
TGTGCCAGCAGCCCATACCGGTCCTACGAGCAGTACTTC
>TRBV6-5|few|TRBD1|TRBJ2-2
CASSYTTGTGFSGGELFF
TGTGCCAGCAGTTACACCACGGGGACAGGCTTTAGCGGCGGGGAGCTGTTTTTT
>TRBV5-4|.|TRBD1|TRBJ2-7
CASMGQGTYEQYF
TGTGCCAGCATGGGACAGGGAACCTACGAGCAGTACTTC
>TRBV24-1|few|TRBD2|TRBJ2-1
CATSDLTTSGSYEQFF
TGTGCCACCAGTGATTTGACGACTAGCGGGAGCTATGAGCAGTTCTTC
>TRBV24-1|.|.|TRBJ2-2
CATSDLGNTGELFF
TGTGCCACCAGTGATTTAGGCAACACCGGGGAGCTGTTTTTT
>TRBV4-3|few|.|TRBJ1-4
CASSQAPVVGRTTEKLFF
TGCGCCAGCAGCCAAGCACCAGTCGTCGGACGGACTACGGAAAAACTGTTTTTT
>TRBV5-1|few|.|TRBJ1-1
CASSFGMNTEAFF
TGCGCCAGCAGCTTCGGAATGAACACTGAAGCTTTCTTT
>TRBV14|few|TRBD2|TRBJ2-2
CASSRLAGNTGELFF
TGTGCCAGCAGCCGACTAGCGGGAAACACCGGGGAGCTGTTTTTT
>TRBV9|.|.|TRBJ2-7
CASSLDSASYEQYF
TGTGCCAGCAGCTTGGACAGCGCCTCCTACGAGCAGTACTTC
>TRBV20-1|few|TRBD2|TRBJ2-3
CSARPVAGAVRDTQYF
TGCAGTGCTAGACCCGTAGCGGGAGCCGTCAGAGATACGCAGTATTTT
>TRBV29-1|few|TRBD2|TRBJ2-1
CSVVVRGTSGRVAQFF
TGCAGCGTGGTAGTAAGGGGGACTAGCGGGAGGGTGGCGCAGTTCTTC
>TRBV12-3/TRBV12-4|.|.|TRBJ2-5
CASRTLGGGLGETQYF
TGTGCCAGCAGGACCCTAGGGGGGGGGCTTGGGGAGACCCAGTACTTC
>TRBV5-1|.|.|TRBJ2-3
CASSISGETDTQYF
TGCGCCAGCAGCATATCAGGAGAGACAGATACGCAGTATTTT
>TRBV5-4|.|TRBD2|TRBJ2-3
CASSLGGGGATDTQYF
TGTGCCAGCAGCTTGGGTGGCGGGGGGGCGACAGATACGCAGTATTTT
>TRBV20-1|few|.|TRBJ2-7
CSTTVGGSYEQYF
TGCAGCACCACGGTAGGCGGGTCCTACGAGCAGTACTTC
>TRBV7-8|.|TRBD2|TRBJ2-5
CASDGLANEWGQETQYF
TGTGCCAGCGATGGACTAGCGAATGAGTGGGGGCAAGAGACCCAGTACTTC
>TRBV5-1|.|TRBD2|TRBJ2-5
CASSLAQAGGRETQYF
TGCGCCAGCAGCTTGGCCCAAGCGGGGGGGAGAGAGACCCAGTACTTC
>TRBV24-1|.|.|TRBJ2-3
CATSDYAAGRTDTQYF
TGTGCCACCAGTGATTACGCAGCGGGCAGGACAGATACGCAGTATTTT
>TRBV7-9|.|.|TRBJ2-3
CASSDPGPATDTQYF
TGTGCCAGCAGCGATCCGGGACCAGCCACAGATACGCAGTATTTT
>TRBV7-2|.|TRBD2|TRBJ2-3
CASSLELAVGGDTQYF
TGTGCCAGCAGCTTGGAACTAGCGGTGGGGGGAGATACGCAGTATTTT
>TRBV9|.|TRBD1|TRBJ2-1
CASTPTGDRGMYNEQFF
TGTGCCAGCACCCCAACCGGGGACAGGGGGATGTACAATGAGCAGTTCTTC
>TRBV12-3/TRBV12-4|.|TRBD2|TRBJ2-5
CASSWTSGTIQETQYF
TGTGCCAGCAGCTGGACTAGCGGAACGATACAAGAGACCCAGTACTTC
>TRBV20-1|.|.|TRBJ1-2
CSARPLGGEAGYTF
TGCAGTGCTAGGCCCCTCGGAGGGGAAGCGGGCTACACCTTC
>TRBV20-1|few|.|TRBJ1-2
CSARSIQGGNYGYTF
TGCAGTGCTAGATCTATCCAGGGAGGAAACTATGGCTACACCTTC
>TRBV6-5|few|.|TRBJ2-4
CASSYFGIQYF
TGTGCCAGCAGTTACTTCGGCATTCAGTACTTC
>TRBV15|few|.|TRBJ2-5
CATSRSQETQYF
TGTGCCACCAGCAGAAGTCAAGAGACCCAGTACTTC
>TRBV20-1|few|.|TRBJ2-1
CSGWGGLEQFF
TGCAGTGGATGGGGGGGCTTAGAGCAGTTCTTC